The following is a TCR beta chain sequence with its context. Its matching antigen is unknown. After skipping T cell sorting, the authors isolated total RNA from whole blood. The data stem from a study of monozygotic twins with inflammatory bowel disease. Broader study findings: Healthy co-twins, by inverse Simpson, had higher TCRbeta diversity than their siblings with IBD.

Each UMI harboured a 6-nucleotide sample barcode and was appended via template switching. One entry per CDR3 protein, without DNA, is what TCRdb gives after re-calling the 5' RACE reads. This listing includes about 450,000 distinct CDR3 sequences. Specimen: blood. The receptor was derived from a human donor with ulcerative colitis or Crohn's disease, or a healthy co-twin of an affected twin (not recorded which).

The chain's CDR3 is CATSERDRGHGQPQHF. The chain uses TRBV24-1 and TRBJ1-5; without DNA, the TCRdb call of TRBD1 cannot be checked. Germline V gene sequence: CDR1 KGHDR, CDR2 SFDVKD. The CDR3 contains 16 residues.